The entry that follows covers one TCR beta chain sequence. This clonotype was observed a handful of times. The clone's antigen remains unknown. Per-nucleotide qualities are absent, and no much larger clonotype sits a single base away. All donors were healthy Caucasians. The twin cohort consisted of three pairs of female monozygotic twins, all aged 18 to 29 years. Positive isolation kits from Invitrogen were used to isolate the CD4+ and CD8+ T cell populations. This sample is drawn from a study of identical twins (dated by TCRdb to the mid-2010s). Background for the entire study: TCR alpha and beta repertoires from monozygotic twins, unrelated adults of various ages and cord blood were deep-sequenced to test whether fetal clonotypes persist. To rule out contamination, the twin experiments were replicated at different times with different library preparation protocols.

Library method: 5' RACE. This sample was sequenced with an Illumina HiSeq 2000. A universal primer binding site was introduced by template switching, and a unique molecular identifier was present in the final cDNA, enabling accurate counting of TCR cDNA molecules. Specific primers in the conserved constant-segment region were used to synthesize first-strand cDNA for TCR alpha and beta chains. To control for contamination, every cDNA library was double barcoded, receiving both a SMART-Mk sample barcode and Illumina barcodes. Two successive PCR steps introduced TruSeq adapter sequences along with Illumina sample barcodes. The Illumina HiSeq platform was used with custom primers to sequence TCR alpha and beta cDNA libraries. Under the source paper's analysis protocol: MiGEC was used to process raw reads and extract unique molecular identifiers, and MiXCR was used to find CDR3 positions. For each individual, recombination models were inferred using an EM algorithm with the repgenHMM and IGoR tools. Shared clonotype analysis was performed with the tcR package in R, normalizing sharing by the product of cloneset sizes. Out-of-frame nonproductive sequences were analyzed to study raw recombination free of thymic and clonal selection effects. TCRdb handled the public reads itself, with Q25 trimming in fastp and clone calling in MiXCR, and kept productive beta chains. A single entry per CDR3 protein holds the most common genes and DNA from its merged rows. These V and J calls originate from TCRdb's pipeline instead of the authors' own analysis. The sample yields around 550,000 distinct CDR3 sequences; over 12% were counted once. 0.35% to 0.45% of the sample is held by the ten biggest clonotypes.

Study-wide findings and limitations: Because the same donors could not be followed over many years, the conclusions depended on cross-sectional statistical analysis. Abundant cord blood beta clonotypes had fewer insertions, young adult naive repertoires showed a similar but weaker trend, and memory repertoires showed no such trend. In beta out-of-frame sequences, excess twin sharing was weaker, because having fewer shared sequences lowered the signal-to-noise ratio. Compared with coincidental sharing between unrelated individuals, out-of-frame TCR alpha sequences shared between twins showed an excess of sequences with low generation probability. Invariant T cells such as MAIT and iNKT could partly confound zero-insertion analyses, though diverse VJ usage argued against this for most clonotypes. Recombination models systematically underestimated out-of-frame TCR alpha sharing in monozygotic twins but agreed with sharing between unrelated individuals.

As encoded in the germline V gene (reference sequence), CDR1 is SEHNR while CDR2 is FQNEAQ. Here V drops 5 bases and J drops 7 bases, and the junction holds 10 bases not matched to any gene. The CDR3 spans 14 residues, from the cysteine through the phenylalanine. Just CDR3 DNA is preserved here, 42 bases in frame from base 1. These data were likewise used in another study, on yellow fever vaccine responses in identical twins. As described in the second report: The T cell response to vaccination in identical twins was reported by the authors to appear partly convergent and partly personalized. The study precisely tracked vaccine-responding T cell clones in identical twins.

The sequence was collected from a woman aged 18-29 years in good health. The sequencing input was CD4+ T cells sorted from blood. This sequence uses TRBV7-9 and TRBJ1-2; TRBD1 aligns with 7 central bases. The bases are TGTGCCAGCAGCCCGGGACAGTTTTTAGGTGGCTACACCTTC. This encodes CASSPGQFLGGYTF.